This T cell receptor (beta chain) came from a study of a mutant IDH1 vaccine in newly diagnosed glioma. Study in general: Treated patients showed a male proportion of roughly 62%, a female proportion of around 40%, and a mean age of approximately 40 years. Earlier treatment was radiotherapy, temozolomide, or both, with most getting both.

Regarding time point: week 47, end of study. Each dose delivered 300 ug of mutant IDH1 20-mer peptide subcutaneously with imiquimod. In weeks 1, 3, 5, 7, 11, 15, 19 and 23, patients were vaccinated. Of note for this clone: What it recognizes is unknown.

Repertoires were generated with immunoSEQ multiplex PCR, while TCRdb's copy carries only in-frame clones and drops some. The table lists under 60,000 clones, around 80% of them singletons. The V and J ends lost 4 bases and 6 bases, in that order; junction bases with no gene match: 14. CDR1 is SEHNR, CDR2 FQNEAQ, per germline (reference sequence). This CDR3 spans 16 amino acids. This specimen consisted of PBMCs, obtained from a glioma patient whose treatment included an IDH1 peptide vaccine. The sequence came from a woman aged 40 to 50 with glioma. Some clones in this sample may be carry-over from other donors' samples. This chain connects TRBV7-9 to TRBJ1-1, with 7 bases that match TRBD1. The CDR3 DNA reads TGTGCCAGCAGCTCCGTTGGACAGGCCGGGAGCGCTGAAGCTTTCTTT. Translating gives CASSSVGQAGSAEAFF. Drawing the rest from reference TRBV7-9 and TRBJ1-1, the complete variable domain is DTGVSQNPRHKITKRGQNVTFRCDPISEHNRLYWYRQTLGQGPEFLTYFQNEAQLEKSRLLSDRFSAERPKGSFSTLEIQRTEQGDSAMYLCASSSVGQAGSAEAFFGQGTRLTVV.